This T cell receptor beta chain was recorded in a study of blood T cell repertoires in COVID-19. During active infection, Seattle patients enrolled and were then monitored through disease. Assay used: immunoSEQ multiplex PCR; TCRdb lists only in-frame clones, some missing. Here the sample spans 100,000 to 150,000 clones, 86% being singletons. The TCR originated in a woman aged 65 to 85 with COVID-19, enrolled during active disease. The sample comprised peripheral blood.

This CDR3 is CASSLVGRVEEQYF. As DNA, the CDR3 is TGTGCCAGCAGCTTAGTTGGCAGGGTGGAAGAGCAGTACTTC. The J gene is TRBJ2-7, the V gene TRBV13, with D maybe TRBD1 (5 bases). The CDR3 runs to 14 residues. Germline V CDR1 and CDR2: PRHDT, FYEKMQ (reference sequence). Deletions cut 1 base from V and 7 bases from J, with 14 bases between.